The T cell receptor (beta chain) under discussion was sequenced for a study of chemoradiotherapy in HPV16-positive cancers. The wider study: Candidate HPV-specific T-cell clones and common TCR motifs came from functional assays in a couple of HPV16-positive patients.

Profiling relied on immunoSEQ multiplex PCR, and the TCRdb table lists in-frame clones only, not all of them. This table has some 25,000 clones, approximately 94% appearing once. To note about this clone: Its specificity is unknown.

Study outcomes and limitations: Candidate HPV-specific clones and E7-related TCR motifs grew in tumor during treatment.

This specimen was taken from a patient who underwent chemoradiotherapy. The receptor's source is a human donor with HPV-associated anogenital cancer.

The DNA of the CDR3 is TGCGCCAGCAGCCCCCGTACAGGGGCCTCTTACAATGAGCAGTTCTTC. Residues: CASSPRTGASYNEQFF. The genes are TRBV4-1 and TRBJ2-1; 7 nucleotides line up with TRBD1. There are 16 residues in the CDR3. With V trimmed by 4 bases and J by 4 bases, 10 bases remained unmatched. Looked up from germline, CDR1 is MGHRA and CDR2 is YSYEKL.